The 10 T cell receptor beta chains below come from one sample, sequenced in a study of radiotherapy plus CTLA-4 blockade in lung cancer. The protocol was immunoSEQ multiplex PCR, while the TCRdb copy is restricted to in-frame clones and leaves out a portion. This table has 45,000 or so clones, roughly four fifths appearing once. The sample was peripheral blood, taken from a patient treated with radiotherapy plus ipilimumab. These receptors were taken from a human donor with non-small cell lung cancer who had a complete response to radiotherapy plus ipilimumab.

V and J are TRBV14 and TRBJ2-7; a possible D gene is TRBD2 (5 bases). V was cut by 0 bases and J by 6 bases, with 9 bases left in between. Per the germline V gene, CDR1 is SGHDN and CDR2 is FVKESK. The length of the CDR3 is 13 residues. CDR3 sequence reads: CASSQDPRGEQYF. The CDR3 DNA reads TGTGCCAGCAGCCAAGATCCCCGGGGCGAGCAGTACTTC.

The J gene is TRBJ2-7, the V gene TRBV6-5, with no clear D. CDR3 length: 14 amino acids. CDR1 and CDR2 from the germline V gene are MNHEY and SVGAGI. With 6 bases removed from V and 1 base from J, the gap between germline ends came to 13 bases. The DNA for the CDR3 is TGTGCCAGCAGCCAATCGTACAGTTCCTACGAGCAGTACTTC. It yields the protein CASSQSYSSYEQYF.

The chain employs TRBV7-2 and TRBJ1-6; D remains unclear. The length of the CDR3 is 12 residues. Germline CDR1 SGHTA, CDR2 FQGNSA. V lost 2 bases and J 9 bases, leaving 5 bases between the germline ends. CDR3 DNA: TGTGCCAGCAGCTTAACTGTTTCACCCCTCCACTTT. Its protein product is CASSLTVSPLHF.

V gene TRBV7-6 combines with J gene TRBJ2-3; TRBD2 agrees at 9 bases. CDR1 SGHVS and CDR2 FNYEAQ come from the germline V gene. V was pared by 5 bases and J by 9 bases, with 9 bases of the junction left unmatched. This CDR3 spans 14 amino acids. The CDR3 nucleotides are TGTGCCAGCAGCGAGCACCTGGCGGGAGGGACGCAGTATTTT. Protein: CASSEHLAGGTQYF.

This clone has a handful of counts. The chain links TRBV6-5 to TRBJ1-2; D call uncertain. CDR1 MNHEY and CDR2 SVGAGI come from the germline V gene. V lost 0 bases, J lost 4 bases, and 15 bases lay in between. CDR3 length: 16 residues. The chain's CDR3 is CASSYSSVGVTYGYTF. CDR3 coding DNA: TGTGCCAGCAGTTACTCTTCAGTCGGGGTGACCTATGGCTACACCTTC.

This sequence joins TRBV18 and TRBJ2-5; D gene uncertain. Between the trimmed V and J ends, which lost 6 bases and 7 bases, there was a span of 9 bases. The V gene's germline CDR1 is KGHSH and CDR2 LQKENI. The CDR3 contains 11 residues. The CDR3 protein is CASSAPGTQYF. As DNA, the CDR3 is TGTGCCAGCTCCGCACCGGGGACCCAGTACTTC.

This clone has a single count. The CDR3: CASSYRGTGDEQYF. CDR3 bases: TGTGCCAGTAGCTATCGAGGGACAGGGGACGAGCAGTACTTC. This chain links TRBV19 with TRBJ2-7; 10 bases map to TRBD1. With V trimmed by 6 bases and J by 5 bases, 7 bases remained unmatched. The V gene's germline CDR1 is LNHDA and CDR2 SQIVND (reference sequence). The CDR3 sequence is 14 residues long.

CDR3 in amino acids: CASSEGQGGYEQYF. The DNA of the CDR3 is TGCGCCAGCAGCGAGGGACAGGGGGGTTACGAGCAGTACTTC. The gene calls are TRBV5-1 and TRBJ2-7, with TRBD1 matching 11 bases. J lost 4 bases, V lost 4 bases, and 4 bases had no gene match. CDR1 and CDR2 from the germline V gene are SGHRS and YFSETQ. This CDR3 is 14 amino acids long.

This clone is a singleton in its sample. This chain connects TRBV29-1 to TRBJ2-7, with D possibly matching TRBD2 (5 bases). The CDR3 is 11 amino acids. Germline V gives CDR1 SQVTM, CDR2 ANQGSEA. V was shortened by 6 bases and J by 0 bases, with 6 bases between the two germline ends. The CDR3 DNA reads as TGCAGCGTAGGGAGCTCCTACGAGCAGTACTTC. This gives the protein CSVGSSYEQYF.

The genes are TRBV9 and TRBJ2-1; weak D call: TRBD2 (6 bases). Germline V CDR1 and CDR2: SGDLS, YYNGEE. The CDR3 runs 14 residues. V was cut by 2 bases and J by 8 bases, with 14 bases left in between. The CDR3 DNA reads as TGTGCCAGCAGCGTCGGAGGGCTTGGCGATGAGCAGTTCTTC. This codes for CASSVGGLGDEQFF.